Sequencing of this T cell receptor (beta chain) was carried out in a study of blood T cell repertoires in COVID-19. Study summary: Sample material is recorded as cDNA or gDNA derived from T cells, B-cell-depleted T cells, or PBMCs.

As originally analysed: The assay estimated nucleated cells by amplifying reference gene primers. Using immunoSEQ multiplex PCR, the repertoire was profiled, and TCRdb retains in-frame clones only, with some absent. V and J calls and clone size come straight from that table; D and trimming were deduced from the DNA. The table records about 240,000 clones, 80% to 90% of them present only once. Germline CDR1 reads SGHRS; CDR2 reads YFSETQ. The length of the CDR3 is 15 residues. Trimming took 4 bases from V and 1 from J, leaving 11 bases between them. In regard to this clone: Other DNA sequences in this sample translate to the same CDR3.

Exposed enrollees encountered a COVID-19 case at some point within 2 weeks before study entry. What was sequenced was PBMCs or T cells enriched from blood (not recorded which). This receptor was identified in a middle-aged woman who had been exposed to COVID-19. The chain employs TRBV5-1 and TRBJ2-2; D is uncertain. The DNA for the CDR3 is TGCGCCAGCAGCCTTGACACGGAGAACACCGGGGAGCTGTTTTTT. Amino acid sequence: CASSLDTENTGELFF.